This T cell receptor (beta chain) emerged from a study of T cell repertoires in cytomegalovirus infection. For the study at large: In the study, CMV epitopes included recently identified HLA-C-restricted and well-studied HLA-B-restricted ones. Carrying CMV and the relevant HLA type showed in public TCR beta signatures. Findings and caveats of the study: Summed public TCR beta family frequency identified CMV carriers bearing the relevant HLA. CMV-specific TCR beta clonotypes restricted by HLA-C dominated the ex vivo response.

TCRdb redid the calling of the reads with MiXCR, one entry per CDR3 protein. The table shows roughly 80,000 distinct CDR3 sequences, with roughly a quarter occurring only once. This clonotype was observed a few times. Its antigen is currently unknown. CDR1 and CDR2 (germline): MDHEN, SYDVKM. The V end lost 5 bases, the J end lost 4 bases, and 15 bases lay between the germline ends. The CDR3 sequence is 16 residues long. The source is a human donor in good health (CMV status not recorded). Some clones in this sample may be carry-over from other donors' samples. V is TRBV28 and J is TRBJ2-6, with D perhaps matching TRBD1 or TRBD2 (5 bases each). Sequenced here: CD8+ T cells from cultured PBMCs, sampled from culture after CMV antigen stimulation. The CDR3 spells CASSPLPGTGANVLTF. Written as DNA, the CDR3 is TGTGCCAGCAGTCCGTTACCAGGGACCGGGGCCAACGTCCTGACTTTC.